The 19 T cell receptor beta chains in this list originate from one sample, sequenced in a study of T cell responses to AZD1222 COVID-19 vaccine. Only in-frame clones appear in the TCRdb table, and some are missing; sequencing was by immunoSEQ multiplex PCR. The sample consists of roughly 100,000 clones, more than 85% of them appearing once. Here the sequenced sample was peripheral blood, taken 28 days after the second AZD1222 dose. These receptors originate from an adult who received the AZD1222 COVID-19 vaccine.

With regard to this clone: This CDR3 is also generated by other DNA sequences in the sample. The rearrangement uses TRBV11-2 and TRBJ2-7, with a tentative D call TRBD2 (5 bases). Germline loops: CDR1 SGHAT, CDR2 FQNNGV. CDR3 size: 14 residues. Deletions cut 2 bases from V and 0 bases from J, with 8 bases between. The CDR3 coding sequence is TGTGCCAGCAGCTTATTTGGGAGCTCCTACGAGCAGTACTTC. Amino acids: CASSLFGSSYEQYF.

As DNA, the CDR3 is TGTGCCAGCAGCCAATCCTATGGCTACACCTTC. As protein: CASSQSYGYTF. V gene TRBV3-1 (or the pseudogene TRBV3-2) combines with J gene TRBJ1-2; no clear D. V was clipped by 2 bases and J by 4 bases, with 2 bases between them. This CDR3 is built from 11 residues. Germline CDR1 is LGHDT and CDR2 is YNNKEL (reference sequence).

This rearrangement joins TRBV5-1 to TRBJ1-1; no clear D. V lost 4 bases to trimming and J lost 5 bases, with 15 bases between them. The CDR3 is made up of 14 amino acids. Germline values: CDR1 SGHRS, CDR2 YFSETQ. This CDR3 is CASSLQPERTEAFF. The CDR3 nucleotides read TGCGCCAGCAGCCTACAACCCGAACGGACTGAAGCTTTCTTT.

Concerning this clone: One end of the junction fails to match germline, which may point to a read error. This chain connects TRBV4-1 to TRBJ1-2, with TRBD1 matching 7 bases. Germline V lookup: CDR1 MGHRA, CDR2 YSYEKL. CDR3 length: 18 amino acids. CDR3 nucleotide sequence: TGCGCCAGCAGCCAAGATTGGGCGGGGCTAGGGACAGCGGATCCAGTCTCCTTC. It specifies CASSQDWAGLGTADPVSF.

The genes are TRBV2 and TRBJ1-4; tentatively, D is TRBD1 (5 bases). The CDR3 spans 12 residues. The ends were cut back, 6 bases at V and 7 bases at J, with 9 bases in the middle. Germline CDR1 and CDR2: SNHLY and FYNNEI. The CDR3, as DNA: TGTGCCAGCAGACAGGAAGGTGAAAAACTGTTTTTT. Translated: CASRQEGEKLFF.

V gene TRBV19 combines with J gene TRBJ1-5, with a possible D match to TRBD1 (5 bases). The CDR3 runs 12 residues. CDR1 LNHDA and CDR2 SQIVND come from the germline V gene (reference sequence). Trimming shortened V by 6 bases and J by 6 bases, and 9 bases separated the two germline ends. The CDR3 region is CASRKGFQPQHF. DNA for the CDR3: TGTGCCAGTAGAAAGGGGTTTCAGCCCCAGCATTTT.

This clone was observed once. The rearrangement joins TRBV7-9 to TRBJ2-7, with 7 bases that match TRBD2. The CDR3 consists of 15 residues. With V trimmed by 5 bases and J by 3 bases, 10 bases remained unmatched. Germline V CDR1 and CDR2: SEHNR, FQNEAQ (reference sequence). CDR3 DNA: TGTGCCAGCAGCCCCTCGGAGCGGGACTACTACGAGCAGTACTTC. This encodes CASSPSERDYYEQYF. Variable domain in full (rest from reference TRBV7-9 and TRBJ2-7): DTGVSQNPRHKITKRGQNVTFRCDPISEHNRLYWYRQTLGQGPEFLTYFQNEAQLEKSRLLSDRFSAERPKGSFSTLEIQRTEQGDSAMYLCASSPSERDYYEQYFGPGTRLTVT.

DNA of the CDR3: TGTGCCATCAGTGAGACAGACAGGGGGTCCGGTGAGCAGTTCTTC. Protein product: CAISETDRGSGEQFF. The chain combines TRBV10-3 with TRBJ2-1; 9 bases line up with TRBD1. This CDR3 has 15 residues. Germline CDR1 reads ENHRY; CDR2 reads SYGVKD. With 2 bases clipped from V and 9 bases from J, the junction kept 8 bases outside the gene matches.

The V and J genes are TRBV6-2 or TRBV6-3 and TRBJ2-2; a possible D gene is TRBD1 (5 bases). Trimming pared 2 bases from V and 6 bases from J, leaving 22 bases between. The CDR3 covers 18 residues. Germline V gene sequence: CDR1 MNHEY, CDR2 SVGEGT. CDR3 sequence reads: CASSYRPPGRAGPGELFF. In nucleotides, the CDR3 is TGTGCCAGCAGTTACCGGCCCCCTGGCAGGGCAGGACCCGGGGAGCTGTTTTTT.

The V gene is TRBV29-1, the J gene TRBJ1-2; possibly TRBD1 for D (5 bases). The V and J ends lost 7 bases and 6 bases respectively, with 18 bases between them. The CDR3 extends over 13 amino acids. The germline V gene encodes CDR1 SQVTM and CDR2 ANQGSEA. CDR3 sequence: CSATLGGRNGYTF. Here the CDR3 DNA reads TGCAGCGCGACGCTGGGGGGGAGGAATGGCTACACCTTC. The complete variable domain, with remaining parts taken from reference TRBV29-1 and TRBJ1-2, reads SAVISQKPSRDICQRGTSLTIQCQVDSQVTMMFWYRQQPGQSLTLIATANQGSEATYESGFVIDKFPISRPNLTFSTLTVSNMSPEDSSIYLCSATLGGRNGYTFGSGTRLTVV.

This rearrangement joins TRBV10-3 to TRBJ2-2, with D unclear. The CDR3 runs to 12 residues. Trimming took off 4 bases at V and 3 bases at J, with 3 bases between the two ends. Germline V gives CDR1 ENHRY, CDR2 SYGVKD. Here the CDR3 DNA reads TGTGCCATCAGTGTTGACACCGGGGAGCTGTTTTTT. Its protein is CAISVDTGELFF.

The chain uses TRBV7-2 and TRBJ1-2; D is possibly TRBD1 (6 bases). Trimming shortened V by 5 bases and J by 0 bases, and 10 bases separated the two germline ends. Germline V gives CDR1 SGHTA, CDR2 FQGNSA. This CDR3 spans 14 amino acids. Here the CDR3 reads CASSRRGANYGYTF. The DNA for the CDR3 is TGTGCCAGCAGCCGCAGGGGAGCTAACTATGGCTACACCTTC.

V and J are TRBV5-4 and TRBJ2-7; 14 bases fit TRBD2. The V gene's germline CDR1 is SGHNT and CDR2 YYREEE (reference sequence). The CDR3 runs to 15 residues. V lost 4 bases to trimming and J lost 2 bases; unmatched junction nucleotides: 2. The CDR3 here is CASSGGLAGAYEQYF. The CDR3 DNA is TGTGCCAGCAGCGGGGGACTAGCGGGGGCCTACGAGCAGTACTTC.

V usage is TRBV7-9 and J usage is TRBJ2-7; possibly TRBD2 for D (6 bases). The V gene's germline CDR1 is SEHNR and CDR2 FQNEAQ (reference sequence). This CDR3 region has 15 residues. V was pared by 5 bases and J by 0 bases, with 14 bases between. CDR3 DNA: TGTGCCAGCAGCCTCAGCGGGCGGAGCTCCTACGAGCAGTACTTC. Protein sequence: CASSLSGRSSYEQYF.

The V call is TRBV28, the J call TRBJ1-1; maybe TRBD1 (5 bases). This CDR3 has 14 amino acids. The germline V gene has CDR1 MDHEN and CDR2 SYDVKM. V was pared by 7 bases and J by 4 bases, with 16 bases between. The CDR3: CASTLVGRVTEAFF. Written as DNA, the CDR3 is TGTGCCAGCACTCTCGTGGGGCGCGTCACTGAAGCTTTCTTT. The whole variable domain, remainder taken from reference TRBV28 and TRBJ1-1, is DVKVTQSSRYLVKRTGEKVFLECVQDMDHENMFWYRQDPGLGLRLIYFSYDVKMKEKGDIPEGYSVSREKKERFSLILESASTNQTSMYLCASTLVGRVTEAFFGQGTRLTVV.

The chain has TRBV10-2 and TRBJ1-2, with 7 bases aligning to TRBD1. The CDR3 totals 14 residues. V lost 7 bases and J lost 0; bases outside the gene matches: 5. In germline, CDR1 is WSHSY, CDR2 SAAADI. CDR3 sequence: CASTGTASNYGYTF. The CDR3 bases are TGCGCCAGCACCGGGACAGCCTCTAACTATGGCTACACCTTC.

The chain uses TRBV11-3 and TRBJ2-1, with 8 bases aligning to TRBD2. This CDR3 comprises 16 residues. With V trimmed by 1 base and J by 4 bases, 6 bases remained unmatched. Per germline, CDR1 SGHNT and CDR2 YENEEA. CDR3 sequence (DNA): TGTGCCAGCAGCTTAGTAGCTAGCGGGCGTTACAATGAGCAGTTCTTC. This codes for CASSLVASGRYNEQFF.

The V and J genes are TRBV24-1 and TRBJ2-3, with TRBD1 matching 7 bases. CDR3 length equals 15 residues. Germline CDR1 KGHDR, CDR2 SFDVKD. J was trimmed by 2 bases and V by 4 bases; bases with no gene match: 5. The CDR3 DNA follows: TGTGCCACCAGTGACCCAGACAGGGCCACAGATACGCAGTATTTT. It specifies CATSDPDRATDTQYF.

This CDR3 is CASSLSDYTQYF. DNA of the CDR3: TGTGCCAGCAGTTTATCTGATTATACGCAGTATTTT. The chain combines TRBV28 with TRBJ2-3, with D hard to call. Germline V gene sequence: CDR1 MDHEN, CDR2 SYDVKM. This CDR3 has 12 residues. Trimming left V 1 base short and J 7 bases short, with 6 bases between.